These 16 T cell receptor beta chains share one sample of origin, sequenced in a study of blood T cell repertoires in COVID-19 (TCRdb year 2020). The library relied on the immunoSEQ multiplex PCR assay. TCRdb's version of the immuneACCESS table is confined to in-frame rearrangements and falls short of the full clone set. An unresolved V gene accounts for under half of the shortfall where checked; the remainder is of unknown origin. For this sample the table gives some 100,000 clones, of which approximately 90% were detected only once. Of the sample, approximately 4.8% falls within the top ten clones. The specimen was peripheral blood. All receptors come from a woman over 75 with active COVID-19.

A single count supports this clone. The chain couples TRBV7-2 to TRBJ1-4; TRBD1 agrees at 8 bases. The CDR3 loop spans 16 amino acids. Trimming removed 2 bases from V and 5 bases from J; junction bases left unmatched: 7. Germline V CDR1 and CDR2: SGHTA, FQGNSA. The CDR3 coding sequence is TGTGCCAGCAGCTTACAGGGGGCGGTGATCAATGAAAAACTGTTTTTT. It encodes CASSLQGAVINEKLFF.

This chain uses TRBV27 with TRBJ1-5, with TRBD1 as a possible D gene (5 bases). CDR3 length: 17 amino acids. Germline V CDR1 and CDR2: MNHEY, SMNVEV (reference sequence). V was cut by 6 bases and J by 2 bases, with 20 bases left in between. The CDR3 loop is CASSPNGGLVGNQPQHF. CDR3 coding DNA: TGTGCCAGCAGCCCAAACGGGGGGTTGGTTGGCAATCAGCCCCAGCATTTT.

The J gene is TRBJ2-1, the V gene TRBV28; 9 bases line up with TRBD2. The CDR3 has 14 amino acids. Losses at the gene ends were 6 bases for V and 6 bases for J; bases not matched to a gene: 6. Germline lookup yields CDR1 MDHEN and CDR2 SYDVKM. The chain's CDR3 is CASREGLAANEQFF. In DNA form, the CDR3 reads TGTGCCAGCAGGGAGGGACTAGCCGCCAATGAGCAGTTCTTC.

This clone was detected only a few times. This chain connects TRBV15 to TRBJ1-5; 8 bases fit TRBD1. The CDR3 runs 18 residues. After removal of 3 bases from V and 2 bases from J, the junction contained 12 bases not matched to a gene. CDR1 LNHNV and CDR2 YYDKDF come from the germline V gene (reference sequence). The CDR3 loop is CATSRGGRGLEGNQPQHF. For the CDR3, the DNA is TGTGCCACCAGCAGGGGGGGCAGGGGGCTCGAAGGCAATCAGCCCCAGCATTTT.

The V call is TRBV6-5, the J call TRBJ2-1; TRBD2 aligns across 9 bases. Germline loops: CDR1 MNHEY, CDR2 SVGAGI. This CDR3 region has 14 residues. V lost 5 bases, J lost 14 bases, and 13 bases stayed unmatched. This CDR3 is CASSPSGNELGKFF. CDR3 DNA: TGTGCCAGCAGTCCTAGCGGGAATGAGCTCGGAAAGTTCTTC.

By share of the sample, this clone is medium-sized. J is TRBJ2-2 and V is TRBV10-3; the match to TRBD2 covers 8 bases. There are 16 residues in the CDR3. J lost 2 bases, V lost 3 bases, and 5 bases had no gene match. Germline CDR1 and CDR2: ENHRY and SYGVKD. CDR3 DNA: TGTGCCATCAGTGATCGACTAGCGCCAAACACCGGGGAGCTGTTTTTT. It translates to CAISDRLAPNTGELFF.

V and J are TRBV5-1 and TRBJ2-5; tentatively, D is TRBD2 (5 bases). The germline CDR1 and CDR2 sequences are SGHRS and YFSETQ. The CDR3 is made up of 15 amino acids. Trimming shortened V by 3 bases and J by 5 bases, and 17 bases separated the two germline ends. CDR3 loop: CASSSLMGWEETQYF. DNA for the CDR3: TGCGCCAGCAGCTCTCTAATGGGGTGGGAGGAGACCCAGTACTTC.

This chain connects TRBV27 to TRBJ2-3, with 15 bases lining up with TRBD2. The CDR3 totals 19 residues. After removal of 1 base from V and 1 base from J, the junction contained 6 bases not matched to a gene. Germline V CDR1 and CDR2: MNHEY, SMNVEV (reference sequence). The CDR3 coding sequence is TGTGCCAGCAGTTTATACGGGACTAGCGGGAGGTTGGGCACAGATACGCAGTATTTT. This gives the protein CASSLYGTSGRLGTDTQYF.

DNA for the CDR3: TGTGCCAGCAGCCATTATGGGCGGTGGGGGACAGGGAGCAATCAGCCCCAGCATTTT. Protein product: CASSHYGRWGTGSNQPQHF. V is TRBV28 and J is TRBJ1-5; 9 positions match TRBD1. This CDR3 is 19 amino acids long. CDR1 MDHEN and CDR2 SYDVKM come from the germline V gene. The ends lost 6 bases at V and 1 base at J; junction bases unmatched: 16.

This clone was found once. The V call is TRBV27, the J call TRBJ1-6; 8 bases map to TRBD1. The CDR3 loop spans 16 amino acids. V lost 2 bases and J lost 9; bases outside the gene matches: 9. The V gene's germline CDR1 is MNHEY and CDR2 SMNVEV (reference sequence). In nucleotides, the CDR3 is TGTGCCAGCAGTTTACTAGCAGGGGGCTTAAGTTCACCCCTCCACTTT. This sequence encodes CASSLLAGGLSSPLHF.

In its sample, this clone was seen a few times. The CDR3 spells CASSPGTTWTQYF. Here the CDR3 DNA reads TGCGCCAGCAGCCCGGGAACCACTTGGACGCAGTATTTT. The chain employs TRBV5-1 and TRBJ2-3, with D possibly TRBD2 on 5 matching bases. CDR1 is SGHRS and CDR2 is YFSETQ in the germline V gene. The CDR3 totals 13 residues. Trimming removed 4 bases at V and 9 bases at J, with 15 bases between.

This clone was observed a handful of times. The chain joins TRBV4-2 to TRBJ2-7; D perhaps matches TRBD2 (6 bases). Between the trimmed V and J ends, which lost 1 base and 1 base, there was a span of 20 bases. The CDR3 is 18 amino acids. Germline lookup yields CDR1 LGHNA and CDR2 YNFKEQ. The CDR3 is CASSQVDGVLATSYEQYF. CDR3 nucleotide sequence: TGTGCCAGCAGCCAAGTAGACGGAGTGCTAGCGACGTCCTACGAGCAGTACTTC.

This sequence joins TRBV4-1 and TRBJ2-7; TRBD2 agrees at 10 bases. Trimming at V came to 6 bases and at J to 2 bases, leaving 7 bases not matched to a gene. The germline CDR1 and CDR2 sequences are MGHRA and YSYEKL. CDR3 size: 15 residues. The chain's CDR3 is CASRQRTSGAYEQYF. The CDR3 DNA follows: TGCGCCAGCAGACAAAGGACTAGCGGTGCCTACGAGCAGTACTTC.

The rearrangement links TRBV27 to TRBJ2-5; D not certain. Germline V gene sequence: CDR1 MNHEY, CDR2 SMNVEV (reference sequence). Trimming took 3 bases from V and 5 from J, leaving 4 bases between them. The CDR3 totals 11 residues. CDR3 protein: CASSFRETQYF. The CDR3 DNA reads TGTGCCAGCAGTTTCCGGGAGACCCAGTACTTC.

The chain is built from TRBV15 and TRBJ2-1; 10 bases agree with TRBD2. This CDR3 region has 16 residues. Germline V gives CDR1 LNHNV, CDR2 YYDKDF (reference sequence). The ends lost 3 bases at V and 1 base at J; junction bases unmatched: 3. The CDR3 protein is CATSSLAGESYNEQFF. CDR3 nucleotide sequence: TGTGCCACCAGCAGCCTAGCGGGAGAATCCTACAATGAGCAGTTCTTC.

Here the CDR3 reads CASSPGRWGTDTQYF. CDR3 in DNA: TGTGCCAGCAGCCCCGGGAGATGGGGGACAGATACGCAGTATTTT. This chain connects TRBV7-9 to TRBJ2-3, with a tentative D call TRBD2 (6 bases). V dropped 5 bases and J dropped 3 bases, with 15 bases sitting between them. The CDR3 spans 15 residues. Per germline, CDR1 SEHNR and CDR2 FQNEAQ (reference sequence).